Sequencing of this T cell receptor beta chain was carried out in a study of post-analysis software for immune sequencing data. Study details: There were relapsing-remitting, secondary progressive and progressive-relapsing multiple sclerosis among the disease courses included. Study-level points and caveats: Samples sharing a preparation batch grouped tightly together when assessed by F measure. TRBV5-6, TRBV5-1 and TRBV20-1 belonged to a set of about 5 TRBV segments that were more frequent in patients than controls.

cDNA libraries of TCR beta carried unique molecular identifiers. TCRdb reprocessed the PCR reads with MiXCR, giving one entry per CDR3 protein. Among approximately 730,000 distinct CDR3 sequences listed, around 27% were seen once. Turning to this clonotype: Its antigen remains unidentified.

The CDR3 sequence is 14 residues long. V shed 3 bases and J shed 5 bases, with 13 bases lying between them. Germline V CDR1 and CDR2: SGHAT, FQNNGV. The TCR comes from a girl between 10 and 17 years old with multiple sclerosis. The rearrangement links TRBV11-2 to TRBJ1-2, with D hard to call. The specimen was blood. This chain's CDR3 is CASSFNRQAYGYTF. For the CDR3, the DNA is TGTGCCAGCAGCTTTAACAGACAAGCTTATGGCTACACCTTC.